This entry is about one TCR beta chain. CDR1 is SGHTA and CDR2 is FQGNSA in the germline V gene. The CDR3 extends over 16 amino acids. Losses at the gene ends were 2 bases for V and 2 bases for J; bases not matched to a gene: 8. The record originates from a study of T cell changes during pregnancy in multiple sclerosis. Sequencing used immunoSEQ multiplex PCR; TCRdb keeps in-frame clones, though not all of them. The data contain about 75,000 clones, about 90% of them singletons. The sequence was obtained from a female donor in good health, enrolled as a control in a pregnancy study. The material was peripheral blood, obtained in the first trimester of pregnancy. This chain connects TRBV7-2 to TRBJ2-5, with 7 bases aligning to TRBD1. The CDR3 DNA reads TGTGCCAGCAGCTTATGGGGCAGGGGGTCACAAGAGACCCAGTACTTC. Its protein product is CASSLWGRGSQETQYF.